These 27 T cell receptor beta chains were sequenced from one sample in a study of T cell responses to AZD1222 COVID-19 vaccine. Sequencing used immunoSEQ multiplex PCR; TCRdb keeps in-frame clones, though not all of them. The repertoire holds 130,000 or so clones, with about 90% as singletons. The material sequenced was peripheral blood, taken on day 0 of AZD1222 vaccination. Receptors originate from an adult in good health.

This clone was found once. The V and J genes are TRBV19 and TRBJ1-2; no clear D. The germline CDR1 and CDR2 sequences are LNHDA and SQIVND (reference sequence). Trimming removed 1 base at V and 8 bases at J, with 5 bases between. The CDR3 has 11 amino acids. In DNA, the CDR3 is TGTGCCAGTAGTATAGGGGGAGGCTACACCTTC. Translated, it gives CASSIGGGYTF.

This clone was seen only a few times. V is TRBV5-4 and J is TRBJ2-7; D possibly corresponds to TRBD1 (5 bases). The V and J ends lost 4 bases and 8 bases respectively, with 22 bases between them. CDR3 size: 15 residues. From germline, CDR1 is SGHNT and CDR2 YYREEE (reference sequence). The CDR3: CASSPDSLRVTQQYF. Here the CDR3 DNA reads TGTGCCAGCAGCCCTGACAGCCTGAGAGTTACGCAGCAGTACTTC.

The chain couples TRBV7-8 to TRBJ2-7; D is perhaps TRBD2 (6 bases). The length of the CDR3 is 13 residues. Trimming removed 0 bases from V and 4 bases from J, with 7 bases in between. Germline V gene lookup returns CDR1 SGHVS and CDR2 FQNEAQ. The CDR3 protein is CASSLAGGYEQYF. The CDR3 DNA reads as TGTGCCAGCAGCTTAGCCGGGGGTTACGAGCAGTACTTC. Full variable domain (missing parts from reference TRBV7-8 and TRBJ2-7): GAGVSQSPRYKVAKRGQDVALRCDPISGHVSLFWYQQALGQGPEFLTYFQNEAQLDKSGLPSDRFFAERPEGSVSTLKIQRTQQEDSAVYLCASSLAGGYEQYFGPGTRLTVT.

CDR3 sequence (DNA): TGCAGCGTATCCTCAGGGAGCAATCAGCCCCAGCATTTT. As protein: CSVSSGSNQPQHF. V usage is TRBV29-1 and J usage is TRBJ1-5; TRBD1 is a possible D gene (5 bases). Germline V gives CDR1 SQVTM, CDR2 ANQGSEA. The CDR3 consists of 13 residues. Trimming stripped 6 bases from V and 1 base from J, with 10 bases between.

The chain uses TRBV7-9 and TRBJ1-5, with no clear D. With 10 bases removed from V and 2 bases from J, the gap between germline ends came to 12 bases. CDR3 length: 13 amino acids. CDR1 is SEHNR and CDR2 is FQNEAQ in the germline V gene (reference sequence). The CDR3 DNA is TGTGCCACTACCTGGGGTCGCAATCAGCCCCAGCATTTT. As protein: CATTWGRNQPQHF. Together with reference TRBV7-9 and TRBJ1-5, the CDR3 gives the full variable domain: DTGVSQNPRHKITKRGQNVTFRCDPISEHNRLYWYRQTLGQGPEFLTYFQNEAQLEKSRLLSDRFSAERPKGSFSTLEIQRTEQGDSAMYLCATTWGRNQPQHFGDGTRLSIL.

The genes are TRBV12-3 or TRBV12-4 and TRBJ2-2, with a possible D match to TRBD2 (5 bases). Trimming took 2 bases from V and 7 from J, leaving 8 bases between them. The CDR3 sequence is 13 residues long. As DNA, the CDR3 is TGTGCCAGCAGTTTACGAGGGAACGGGGAGCTGTTTTTT. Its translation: CASSLRGNGELFF.

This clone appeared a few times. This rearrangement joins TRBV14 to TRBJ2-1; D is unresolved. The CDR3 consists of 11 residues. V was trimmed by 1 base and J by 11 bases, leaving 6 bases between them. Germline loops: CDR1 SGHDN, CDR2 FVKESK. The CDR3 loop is CASSQAGKQFF. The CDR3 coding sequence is TGTGCCAGCAGCCAAGCGGGTAAGCAGTTCTTC.

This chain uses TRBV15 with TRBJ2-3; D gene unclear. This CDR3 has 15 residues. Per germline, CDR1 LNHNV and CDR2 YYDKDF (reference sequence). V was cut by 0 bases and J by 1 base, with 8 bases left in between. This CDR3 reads CATSRDVLGTDTQYF. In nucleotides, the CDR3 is TGTGCCACCAGCAGAGATGTCCTTGGCACAGATACGCAGTATTTT.

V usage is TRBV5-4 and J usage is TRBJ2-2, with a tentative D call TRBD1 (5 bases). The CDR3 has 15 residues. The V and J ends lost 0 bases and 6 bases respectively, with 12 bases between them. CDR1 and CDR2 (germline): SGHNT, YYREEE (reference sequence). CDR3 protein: CASSLAGVGAGELFF. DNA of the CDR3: TGTGCCAGCAGCTTGGCTGGGGTAGGGGCCGGGGAGCTGTTTTTT.

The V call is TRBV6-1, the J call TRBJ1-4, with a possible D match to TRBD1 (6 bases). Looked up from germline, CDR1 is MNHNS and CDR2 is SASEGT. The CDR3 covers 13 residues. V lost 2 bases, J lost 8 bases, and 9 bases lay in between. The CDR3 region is CASSEQGREKLFF. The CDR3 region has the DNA TGTGCCAGCAGTGAACAGGGGAGAGAAAAACTGTTTTTT.

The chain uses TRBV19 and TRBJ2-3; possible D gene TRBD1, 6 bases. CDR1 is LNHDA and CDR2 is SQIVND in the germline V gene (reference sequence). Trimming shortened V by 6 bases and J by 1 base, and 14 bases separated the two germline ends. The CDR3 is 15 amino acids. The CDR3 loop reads CASSPYRARTDTQYF. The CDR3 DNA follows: TGTGCCAGTAGCCCCTACAGGGCACGCACAGATACGCAGTATTTT.

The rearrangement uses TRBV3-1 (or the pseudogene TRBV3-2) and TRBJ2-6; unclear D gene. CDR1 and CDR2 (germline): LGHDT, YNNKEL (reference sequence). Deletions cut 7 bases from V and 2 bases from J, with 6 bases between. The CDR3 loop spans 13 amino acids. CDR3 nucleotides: TGTGCCAGCAAATCGGCTGGGGCCAACGTCCTGACTTTC. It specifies CASKSAGANVLTF.

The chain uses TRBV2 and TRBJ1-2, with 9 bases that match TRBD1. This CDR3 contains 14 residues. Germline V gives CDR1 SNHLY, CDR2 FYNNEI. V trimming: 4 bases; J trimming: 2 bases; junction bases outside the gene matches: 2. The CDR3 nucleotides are TGTGCCAGCAGTGCCGACAGGGGGAACTATGGCTACACCTTC. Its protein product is CASSADRGNYGYTF.

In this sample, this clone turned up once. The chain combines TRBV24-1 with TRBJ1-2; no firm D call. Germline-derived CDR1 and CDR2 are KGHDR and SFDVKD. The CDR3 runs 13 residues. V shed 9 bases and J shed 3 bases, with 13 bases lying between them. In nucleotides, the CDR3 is TGTGCCACCGCGACCGGGAGTTACTATGGCTACACCTTC. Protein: CATATGSYYGYTF.

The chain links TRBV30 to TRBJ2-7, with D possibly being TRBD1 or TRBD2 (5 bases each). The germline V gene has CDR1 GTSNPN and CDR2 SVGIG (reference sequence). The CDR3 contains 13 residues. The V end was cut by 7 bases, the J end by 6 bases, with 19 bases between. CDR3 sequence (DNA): TGTGCCTCCTTGACGGACCGGGGCTCCGAGCAGTACTTC. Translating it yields CASLTDRGSEQYF.

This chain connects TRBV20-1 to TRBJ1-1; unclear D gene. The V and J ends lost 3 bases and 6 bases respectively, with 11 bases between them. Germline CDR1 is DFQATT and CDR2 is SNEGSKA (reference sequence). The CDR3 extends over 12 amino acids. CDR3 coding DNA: TGCAGTGCTAGTACCGGAAAGGCTGAAGCTTTCTTT. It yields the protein CSASTGKAEAFF.

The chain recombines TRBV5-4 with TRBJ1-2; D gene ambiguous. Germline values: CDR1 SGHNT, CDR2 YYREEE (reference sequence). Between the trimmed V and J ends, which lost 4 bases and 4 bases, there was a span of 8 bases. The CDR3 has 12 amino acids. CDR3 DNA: TGTGCCAGCAGCAGAGACTTCTATGGCTACACCTTC. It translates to CASSRDFYGYTF.

The CDR3 bases are TGTGCCAGCAGCGTAGGTTCAGGCTTAGGGATCTACGAGCAGTACTTC. Its translation is CASSVGSGLGIYEQYF. This chain connects TRBV9 to TRBJ2-7, with unresolved D. There are 16 residues in the CDR3. Germline V gene lookup returns CDR1 SGDLS and CDR2 YYNGEE. V gave up 0 bases and J gave up 3 bases, with 16 bases separating them.

The CDR3 coding sequence is TGTGCCAGCAGCTTAGCCTCTATAGTCTCTGGGGCCAACGTCCTGACTTTC. Translated, it gives CASSLASIVSGANVLTF. The J gene is TRBJ2-6, the V gene TRBV7-6; D remains unclear. Looked up from germline, CDR1 is SGHVS and CDR2 is FNYEAQ. The CDR3 totals 17 residues. Trimming removed 0 bases at V and 0 bases at J, with 9 bases between.

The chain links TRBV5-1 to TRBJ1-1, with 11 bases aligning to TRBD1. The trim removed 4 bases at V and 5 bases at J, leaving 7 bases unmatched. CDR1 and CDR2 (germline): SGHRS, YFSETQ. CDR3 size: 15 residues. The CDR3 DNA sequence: TGCGCCAGCAGCCTGGACAGGGGGCGAGGGACTGAAGCTTTCTTT. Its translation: CASSLDRGRGTEAFF.

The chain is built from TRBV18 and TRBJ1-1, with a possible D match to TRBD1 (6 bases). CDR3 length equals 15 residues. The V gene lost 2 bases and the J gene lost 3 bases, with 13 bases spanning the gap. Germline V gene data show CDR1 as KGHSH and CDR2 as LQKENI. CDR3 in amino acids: CASSPATGADTEAFF. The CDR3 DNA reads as TGTGCCAGCTCACCAGCCACGGGGGCGGACACTGAAGCTTTCTTT.

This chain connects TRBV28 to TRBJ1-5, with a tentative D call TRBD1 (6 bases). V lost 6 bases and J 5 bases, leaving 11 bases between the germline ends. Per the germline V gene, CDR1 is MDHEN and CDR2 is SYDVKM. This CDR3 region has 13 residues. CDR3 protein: CASRSGVDQPQHF. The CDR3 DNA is TGTGCCAGCAGGTCAGGGGTGGATCAGCCCCAGCATTTT.

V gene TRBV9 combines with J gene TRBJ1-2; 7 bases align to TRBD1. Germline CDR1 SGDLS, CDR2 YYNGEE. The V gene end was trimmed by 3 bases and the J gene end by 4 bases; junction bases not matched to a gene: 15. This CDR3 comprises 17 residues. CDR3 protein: CASSAPLRQGSSYGYTF. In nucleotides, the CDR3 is TGTGCCAGCAGCGCCCCCCTTCGACAGGGATCCTCCTATGGCTACACCTTC.

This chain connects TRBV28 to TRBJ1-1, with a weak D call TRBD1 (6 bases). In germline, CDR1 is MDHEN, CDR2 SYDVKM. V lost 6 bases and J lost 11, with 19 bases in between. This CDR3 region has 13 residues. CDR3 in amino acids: CASRGQSQVMAFF. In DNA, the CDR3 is TGTGCCAGCAGAGGACAGTCACAGGTGATGGCTTTCTTT.

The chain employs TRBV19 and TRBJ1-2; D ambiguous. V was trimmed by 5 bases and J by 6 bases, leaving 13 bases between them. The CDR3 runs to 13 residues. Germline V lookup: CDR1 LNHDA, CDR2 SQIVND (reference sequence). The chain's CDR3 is CASSPLPPHGYTF. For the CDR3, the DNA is TGTGCCAGTAGTCCCCTCCCTCCCCATGGCTACACCTTC.

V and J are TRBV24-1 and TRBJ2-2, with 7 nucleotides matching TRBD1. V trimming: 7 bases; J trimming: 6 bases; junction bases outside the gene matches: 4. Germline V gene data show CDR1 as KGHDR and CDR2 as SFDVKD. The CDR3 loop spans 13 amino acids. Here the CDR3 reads CATRLGGSGELFF. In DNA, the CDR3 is TGTGCCACCAGGTTAGGGGGCTCCGGGGAGCTGTTTTTT.

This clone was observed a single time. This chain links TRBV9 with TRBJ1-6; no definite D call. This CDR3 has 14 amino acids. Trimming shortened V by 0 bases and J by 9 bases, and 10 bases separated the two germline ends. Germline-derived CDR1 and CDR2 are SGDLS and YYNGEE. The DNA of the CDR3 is TGTGCCAGCAGCGTAGGGGCAGCGGTTTCACCCCTCCACTTT. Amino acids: CASSVGAAVSPLHF.